In its sample, the clone carrying this T cell receptor (beta chain) was seen many times. Its antigen is not known. Deletions cut 0 bases from V and 10 bases from J, with 16 bases between. The CDR3 has 15 amino acids. The germline V gene encodes CDR1 LGHNA and CDR2 YSLEER. The data stem from a study of T cells after yellow fever vaccination. Study background: SMART-Seq v4 Ultra Low Input handled preparation of low-cell-number fractions. Overall study findings and caveats: From the bulk population, abundant clonotypes could contaminate and appear within FACS-sorted repertoires. When the response was secondary, it was weaker but reached its peak faster, day 5 versus 15.

Each CDR3 protein gets one entry after TCRdb re-called the 5' RACE reads with MiXCR. The table lists 110,000 or so distinct CDR3 sequences, more than 5.5% of them singletons. This receptor was identified in a man aged 18 to 30 who received the YFV17D yellow fever vaccine. This specimen consisted of CD4+ T cells sorted from PBMCs, obtained around 45 days after the first yellow fever vaccination. J is TRBJ2-4 and V is TRBV4-3; maybe TRBD2 (5 bases). CDR3 sequence (DNA): TGCGCCAGCAGCCAAGAACCGGAGTCTTCGGGGATTCAGTACTTC. Its protein is CASSQEPESSGIQYF.